The subject of this entry is one T cell receptor beta chain. In the authors' workflow: Estimation of nucleated cell counts was performed using reference gene primer amplification. The assay was immunoSEQ multiplex PCR, and TCRdb's table has in-frame clones only and misses some. That table gives V, J and clone size, and the DNA gave D and trimming. Of 70,000 or so clones in the sample, around 80% were seen once. This sample was included in a study of blood T cell repertoires in COVID-19. The overall study: T cells, B-cell-depleted T cells, or PBMCs provided the cDNA or gDNA that served as material.

This clonotype originated in a man aged 50 to 60 with COVID-19, enrolled during active disease. The material sequenced was peripheral blood.

CDR3 sequence (DNA): TGTGCCTGGAGTGTATCGAAACCGGGCTCCTACAATGAGCAGTTCTTC. Residues: CAWSVSKPGSYNEQFF. This rearrangement joins TRBV30 to TRBJ2-1; unclear D gene. The germline V gene encodes CDR1 GTSNPN and CDR2 SVGIG (reference sequence). Trimming stripped 0 bases from V and 0 bases from J, with 12 bases between. The CDR3 sequence is 16 residues long.